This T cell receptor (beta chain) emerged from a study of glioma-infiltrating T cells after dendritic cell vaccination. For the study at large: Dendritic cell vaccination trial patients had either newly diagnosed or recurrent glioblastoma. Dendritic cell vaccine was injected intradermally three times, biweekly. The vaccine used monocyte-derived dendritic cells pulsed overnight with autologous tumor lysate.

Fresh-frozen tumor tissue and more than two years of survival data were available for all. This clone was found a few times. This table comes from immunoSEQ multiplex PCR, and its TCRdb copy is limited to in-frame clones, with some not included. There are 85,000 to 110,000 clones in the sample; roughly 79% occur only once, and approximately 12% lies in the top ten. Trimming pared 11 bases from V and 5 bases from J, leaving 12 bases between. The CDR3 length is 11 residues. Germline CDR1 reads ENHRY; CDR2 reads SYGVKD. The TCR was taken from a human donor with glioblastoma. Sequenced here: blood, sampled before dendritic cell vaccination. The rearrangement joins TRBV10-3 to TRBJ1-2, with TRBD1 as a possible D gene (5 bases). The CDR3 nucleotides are TGTGCCTGTCTACAGGATTATGGCTACACCTTC. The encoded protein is CACLQDYGYTF.